The T cell receptor (beta chain) described here comes from a study of blood T cells in healthy people across ages. General study findings and limits: Older age went with lower TCR beta diversity per million T cells, in a roughly linear way.

A second PCR, run for roughly 6 to 11 cycles, used a sample-barcoded 5' primer plus a J-beta primer mix. Every cDNA molecule carried a tag from a template-switch adaptor bearing 12 random nucleotides. MiXCR, applied by TCRdb to the 5' RACE reads, yields one record per CDR3 protein. The sample holds roughly 1,500,000 distinct CDR3 sequences, 35% to 45% seen once. Aged roughly 6 to 100, donors were systemically healthy Caucasians from Russia. Every donor contributed around 10 milliliters of peripheral blood by blood draw. CDR3 size: 15 residues. CDR1 is DFQATT and CDR2 is SNEGSKA in the germline V gene (reference sequence). J lost 5 bases, V lost 1 base, and 9 bases had no gene match. Worth noting for this clonotype: What it recognizes is unknown.

This chain uses TRBV20-1 with TRBJ1-2; 8 bases are a match to TRBD1. The source material was blood. The source of this sequence is a woman under 30 in good health. CDR3 protein: CSARGLAGGAYGYTF. Here the CDR3 DNA reads TGCAGTGCTAGAGGGCTTGCAGGGGGCGCATATGGCTACACCTTC.